The 21 T cell receptor beta chains given below trace back to one sample, sequenced in a study of Ad26.COV2.S vaccination and SARS-CoV-2 variants. Repertoires were generated with immunoSEQ multiplex PCR, while TCRdb's copy carries only in-frame clones and drops some. Of roughly 350,000 clones listed, around 90% are singletons. The treatment is: some 19 received Ad26.COV2.S at low or high dose, single or two shots; about 5 received placebo; per-sample allocation not given. Specimens were obtained on day 63 following the first vaccine or placebo injection. The source material was peripheral blood, sampled in a trial of Ad26.COV2.S vaccine versus placebo. These receptors all stem from a person aged 18-60 years who received the Ad26.COV2.S COVID-19 vaccine or a placebo.

In nucleotides, the CDR3 is TGTGCCATCAGTGAGCCCGACAGGGGCTACGAGCAGTACTTC. Its translation: CAISEPDRGYEQYF. V usage is TRBV10-3 and J usage is TRBJ2-7, with TRBD1 matching 8 bases. In germline, CDR1 is ENHRY, CDR2 SYGVKD. The CDR3 is 14 residues long. The junction had 3 bases not matched to a gene; V was cut back by 2 bases and J by 3 bases.

The rearrangement uses TRBV5-1 and TRBJ2-1, with TRBD2 identical over 12 bases. The germline V gene encodes CDR1 SGHRS and CDR2 YFSETQ. This CDR3 contains 15 residues. The junction had 2 bases not matched to a gene; V was cut back by 3 bases and J by 4 bases. The CDR3 protein is CASSWTSGEYNEQFF. The CDR3 nucleotides read TGCGCCAGCAGCTGGACTAGCGGGGAGTACAATGAGCAGTTCTTC.

The CDR3 sequence is CASSVALGPSAGELFF. DNA of the CDR3: TGTGCCAGCAGCGTAGCCCTAGGACCGTCAGCCGGGGAGCTGTTTTTT. The chain joins TRBV9 to TRBJ2-2, with D unresolved. The CDR3 is 16 residues long. Germline values: CDR1 SGDLS, CDR2 YYNGEE. Trimming pared 0 bases from V and 6 bases from J, leaving 15 bases between.

This clone was counted a few times. V gene TRBV30 combines with J gene TRBJ2-6, with D possibly matching TRBD2 (5 bases). The CDR3 totals 16 residues. V lost 4 bases and J lost 0, with 13 bases in between. The germline V gene encodes CDR1 GTSNPN and CDR2 SVGIG (reference sequence). The CDR3 loop is CAWTTETNSGANVLTF. CDR3 DNA sequence: TGTGCCTGGACCACAGAGACTAACTCTGGGGCCAACGTCCTGACTTTC.

The rearrangement joins TRBV30 to TRBJ2-7, with 7 bases that match TRBD1. The CDR3 spans 12 residues. V shed 2 bases and J 5 bases; nucleotides not matched to a gene: 3. CDR1 is GTSNPN and CDR2 is SVGIG in the germline V gene (reference sequence). The CDR3 DNA reads TGTGCCTGGAGTACAGGGGTCCACGAGCAGTACTTC. Translation gives CAWSTGVHEQYF.

The chain combines TRBV13 with TRBJ2-1; 8 positions match TRBD1. The CDR3 extends over 14 amino acids. Unmatched junction bases numbered 4, after V lost 3 bases and J lost 6 bases. Germline CDR1 PRHDT, CDR2 FYEKMQ (reference sequence). This chain's CDR3 is CASSFDRGGNEQFF. The CDR3 nucleotides are TGTGCCAGCAGCTTCGACAGGGGTGGCAATGAGCAGTTCTTC.

CDR3 loop: CASSFFGGRNTEAFF. CDR3 nucleotides: TGTGCCAGCAGTTTCTTCGGCGGGAGGAACACTGAAGCTTTCTTT. The V call is TRBV27, the J call TRBJ1-1; D remains unclear. CDR1 and CDR2 from the germline V gene are MNHEY and SMNVEV (reference sequence). This CDR3 is built from 15 residues. V lost 3 bases, J lost 1 base, and 12 bases lay in between.

This chain joins TRBV7-9 and TRBJ1-3, with D unclear. Trimming pared 0 bases from V and 0 bases from J, leaving 9 bases between. Germline V lookup: CDR1 SEHNR, CDR2 FQNEAQ (reference sequence). The CDR3 is 16 amino acids. For the CDR3, the DNA is TGTGCCAGCAGCTTAGCGCCCGGCAACTCTGGAAACACCATATATTTT. Translation gives CASSLAPGNSGNTIYF.

The rearrangement joins TRBV5-8 to TRBJ2-7, with D perhaps matching TRBD2 (7 bases). The length of the CDR3 is 17 residues. Trimming cost V 4 bases and J 7 bases, with 27 bases left between them. In germline, CDR1 is SGHTS, CDR2 YDEGEE. CDR3 sequence: CASSHGEGDSVLLEQYF. The DNA of the CDR3 is TGTGCCAGCAGCCACGGGGAGGGGGACTCAGTCCTCTTGGAGCAGTACTTC.

The V and J genes are TRBV12-3 or TRBV12-4 and TRBJ1-4; no reliable D call. V gave up 5 bases and J gave up 6 bases, with 10 bases separating them. This CDR3 has 13 amino acids. CDR3 DNA: TGTGCCAGCAGTCACCGCCGGGATGAAAAACTGTTTTTT. Protein sequence: CASSHRRDEKLFF.

This clone appeared a single time. The chain recombines TRBV5-1 with TRBJ1-1, with no clear D. The V end lost 2 bases, the J end lost 1 base, and 9 bases lay between the germline ends. Germline V gene lookup returns CDR1 SGHRS and CDR2 YFSETQ. The CDR3 sequence is 14 residues long. CDR3 region: CASSLVPENTEAFF. DNA of the CDR3: TGCGCCAGCAGCTTAGTTCCGGAGAACACTGAAGCTTTCTTT. The whole variable domain, filled in from reference TRBV5-1 and TRBJ1-1, reads KAGVTQTPRYLIKTRGQQVTLSCSPISGHRSVSWYQQTPGQGLQFLFEYFSETQRNKGNFPGRFSGRQFSNSRSEMNVSTLELGDSALYLCASSLVPENTEAFFGQGTRLTVV.

V and J are TRBV3-1 (or the pseudogene TRBV3-2) and TRBJ1-1; tentatively, D is TRBD1 (6 bases). CDR1 LGHDT and CDR2 YNNKEL come from the germline V gene (reference sequence). V dropped 2 bases and J dropped 1 base, with 11 bases sitting between them. The CDR3 covers 15 residues. Here the CDR3 DNA reads TGTGCCAGCAGCCAATTAGACAGGCCGAACACTGAAGCTTTCTTT. Translated: CASSQLDRPNTEAFF.

V is TRBV7-9 and J is TRBJ2-7, with 16 bases identical to TRBD2. Trimming at V came to 5 bases and at J to 3 bases, leaving 7 bases not matched to a gene. The CDR3 covers 17 residues. Per germline, CDR1 SEHNR and CDR2 FQNEAQ (reference sequence). DNA for the CDR3: TGTGCCAGCAGCCAGGGACTAGCGGGGGGGTACCACTACGAGCAGTACTTC. Its protein is CASSQGLAGGYHYEQYF.

This clone is a singleton in its sample. The chain combines TRBV9 with TRBJ2-4; 8 bases line up with TRBD2. The CDR3 sequence is 16 residues long. V shed 2 bases and J 0 bases; nucleotides not matched to a gene: 4. Germline CDR1 SGDLS, CDR2 YYNGEE. The CDR3 here is CASSVSGGIAKNIQYF. The CDR3 nucleotides read TGTGCCAGCAGCGTTTCGGGGGGGATAGCCAAAAACATTCAGTACTTC.

The chain uses TRBV6-5 and TRBJ1-2; 8 bases agree with TRBD1. The germline V gene encodes CDR1 MNHEY and CDR2 SVGAGI. The CDR3 consists of 14 residues. J gave up 4 bases and V 6 bases, and 7 bases lay outside the gene matches. CDR3 protein: CASSLDRALYGYTF. The CDR3 DNA follows: TGTGCCAGCAGCCTGGACAGGGCCCTCTATGGCTACACCTTC.

The chain uses TRBV6-5 and TRBJ2-6; D remains unclear. Germline CDR1 MNHEY, CDR2 SVGAGI. The V and J ends lost 7 bases and 2 bases respectively, with 6 bases between them. The CDR3 is 13 residues long. The chain's CDR3 is CASTTPGANVLTF. The CDR3 nucleotides read TGTGCCAGCACTACGCCTGGGGCCAACGTCCTGACTTTC.

This clone was recorded once. The chain joins TRBV9 to TRBJ1-6; no definite D call. Germline assignment: CDR1 SGDLS and CDR2 YYNGEE. CDR3 length: 17 residues. Trimming took off 4 bases at V and 0 bases at J, with 14 bases between the two ends. CDR3 coding DNA: TGTGCCAGCAGCCCGGGGTCGCCGAGCTCCTATAATTCACCCCTCCACTTT. Its translation is CASSPGSPSSYNSPLHF.

The chain is built from TRBV7-9 and TRBJ2-2, with D unresolved. V lost 1 base, J lost 6 bases, and 6 bases lay in between. Germline V gives CDR1 SEHNR, CDR2 FQNEAQ (reference sequence). The CDR3 covers 13 residues. The CDR3 sequence: CASSLGASGELFF. The CDR3 DNA reads as TGTGCCAGCAGCTTAGGGGCATCCGGGGAGCTGTTTTTT.

The gene calls are TRBV10-3 and TRBJ1-2, with a tentative D call TRBD1 (6 bases). The length of the CDR3 is 15 residues. The V and J ends lost 0 bases and 4 bases respectively, with 12 bases between them. The germline V gene encodes CDR1 ENHRY and CDR2 SYGVKD. CDR3 sequence reads: CAISESAGAIYGYTF. CDR3 nucleotide sequence: TGTGCCATCAGTGAGTCGGCAGGGGCAATCTATGGCTACACCTTC.

The chain joins TRBV10-3 to TRBJ1-1, with TRBD1 identical over 7 bases. The length of the CDR3 is 16 residues. The V gene's germline CDR1 is ENHRY and CDR2 SYGVKD. After removal of 2 bases from V and 0 bases from J, the junction contained 6 bases not matched to a gene. In nucleotides, the CDR3 is TGTGCCATCAGTGAGAGGGCAGGGGGAGTGAACACTGAAGCTTTCTTT. It yields the protein CAISERAGGVNTEAFF.

The rearrangement joins TRBV6-1 to TRBJ2-7; D is unresolved. The CDR3 totals 13 residues. Trimming shortened V by 1 base and J by 4 bases, and 8 bases separated the two germline ends. Germline V gene sequence: CDR1 MNHNS, CDR2 SASEGT. CDR3 residues: CASSEEGRYEQYF. The CDR3 nucleotides read TGTGCCAGCAGTGAAGAAGGCCGGTACGAGCAGTACTTC.